The clone carrying this TCR beta chain was seen once. Other nucleotide sequences in the sample specify the same CDR3. Some clones are missing from TCRdb's copy, which holds only in-frame ones; the method was immunoSEQ multiplex PCR. The data show 99,000 or so clones, more than 75% seen once. These data belong to a study of T cell responses to AZD1222 COVID-19 vaccine. The specimen comprised peripheral blood, sampled on day 0 of AZD1222 vaccination. The receptor was isolated from an adult in good health.

The CDR3 DNA is TGTGCCAGCTCCCTCGGGGTGAACACTGAAGCTTTCTTT. Translation: CASSLGVNTEAFF. The genes are TRBV5-6 and TRBJ1-1, with no clear D. V lost 7 bases, J lost 0 bases, and 10 bases lay in between. This CDR3 has 13 residues. Germline values: CDR1 SGHDT, CDR2 YYEEEE.